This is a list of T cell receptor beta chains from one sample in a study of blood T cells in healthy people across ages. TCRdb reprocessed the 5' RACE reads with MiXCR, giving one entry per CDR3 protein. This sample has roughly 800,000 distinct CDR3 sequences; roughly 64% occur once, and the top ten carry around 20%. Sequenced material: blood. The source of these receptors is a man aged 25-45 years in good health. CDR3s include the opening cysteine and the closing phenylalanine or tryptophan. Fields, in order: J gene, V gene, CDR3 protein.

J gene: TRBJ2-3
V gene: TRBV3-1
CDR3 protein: CAGSQDVPADNTDTQYF

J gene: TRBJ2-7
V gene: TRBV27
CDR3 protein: CASSRGTESSYEQYF

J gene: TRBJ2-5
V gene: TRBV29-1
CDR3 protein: CSVRTSLGTQYF

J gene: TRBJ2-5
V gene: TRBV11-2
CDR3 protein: CASSLRQGSRETQYF

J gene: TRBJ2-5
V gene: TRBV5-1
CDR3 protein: CASSGQGLETQYF

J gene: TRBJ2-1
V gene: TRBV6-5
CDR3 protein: CASSYEGTGANEQFF

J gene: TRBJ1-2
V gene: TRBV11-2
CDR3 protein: CASSLDSAGPYGYTF

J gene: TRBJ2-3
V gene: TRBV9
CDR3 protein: CASSPQTSGTQYF

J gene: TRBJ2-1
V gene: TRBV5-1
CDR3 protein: CASSFRGGSHEQFF

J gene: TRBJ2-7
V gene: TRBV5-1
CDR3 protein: CASSPQTGTYEQYF

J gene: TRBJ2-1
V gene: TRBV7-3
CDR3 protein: CASSFRGAVNEQFF

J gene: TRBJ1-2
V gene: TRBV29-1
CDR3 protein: CRVGAGGARNYGYTF

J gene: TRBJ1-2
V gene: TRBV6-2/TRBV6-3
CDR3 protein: CASSLSGSGYGYTF

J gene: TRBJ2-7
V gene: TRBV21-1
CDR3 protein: CASSKVENLRGDSSSYEQYF

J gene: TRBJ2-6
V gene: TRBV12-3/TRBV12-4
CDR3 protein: CASRGGIGSGANVLTF

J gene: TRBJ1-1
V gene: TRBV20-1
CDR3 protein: CSAKPNTEAFF

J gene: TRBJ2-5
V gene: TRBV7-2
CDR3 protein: CASSPEAGPLGVKQYF

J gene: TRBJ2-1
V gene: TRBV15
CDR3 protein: CATSRATAGVNEQFF

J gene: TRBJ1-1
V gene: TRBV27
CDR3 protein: CASSVRTGIEAFF

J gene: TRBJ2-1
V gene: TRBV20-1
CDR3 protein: CSARDYQRGSYNEQFF

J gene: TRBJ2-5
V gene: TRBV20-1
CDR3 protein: CSADGVVQETQYF

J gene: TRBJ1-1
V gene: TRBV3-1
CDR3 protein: CASSQGNGRAFF

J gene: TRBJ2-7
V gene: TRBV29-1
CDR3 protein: CSVEGQSYEQYF

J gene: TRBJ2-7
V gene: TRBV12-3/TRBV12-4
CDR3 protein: CASKEDREGEQYF

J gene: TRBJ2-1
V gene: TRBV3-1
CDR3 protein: CASSQEFSGVNEQFF

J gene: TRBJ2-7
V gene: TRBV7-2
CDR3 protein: CASSRRQAFTNSYEQYF

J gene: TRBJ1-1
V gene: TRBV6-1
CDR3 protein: CASSDHFGVTEAFF

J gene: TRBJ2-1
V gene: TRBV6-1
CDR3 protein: CASGRPLGGGAGEQFF

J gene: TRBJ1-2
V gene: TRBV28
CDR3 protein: CASRPPGAYGYTF

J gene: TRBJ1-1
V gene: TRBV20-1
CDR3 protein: CSARDLEGRHTEAFF